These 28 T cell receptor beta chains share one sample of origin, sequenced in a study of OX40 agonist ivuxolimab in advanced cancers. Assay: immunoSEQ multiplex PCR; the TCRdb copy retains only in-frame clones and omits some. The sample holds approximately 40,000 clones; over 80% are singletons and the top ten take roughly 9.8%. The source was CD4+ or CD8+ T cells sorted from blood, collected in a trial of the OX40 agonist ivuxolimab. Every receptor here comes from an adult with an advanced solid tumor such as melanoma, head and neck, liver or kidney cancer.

The CDR3 nucleotides read TGCGCCAGCAGCCAAGCTGTTGCGGGAGTTCCTGGGGCCAACGTCCTGACTTTC. Protein product: CASSQAVAGVPGANVLTF. This chain links TRBV4-1 with TRBJ2-6; the match to TRBD2 covers 7 bases. V shed 1 base, J shed 2 bases, and the junction held 8 bases outside the gene matches. This CDR3 region has 18 residues. The germline CDR1 and CDR2 sequences are MGHRA and YSYEKL.

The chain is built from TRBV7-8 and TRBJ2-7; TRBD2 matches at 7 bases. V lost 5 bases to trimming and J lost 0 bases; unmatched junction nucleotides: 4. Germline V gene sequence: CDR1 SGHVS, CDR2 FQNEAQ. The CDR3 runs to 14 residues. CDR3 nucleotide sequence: TGTGCCAGCAGCGGTAGGACTAGCTCCTACGAGCAGTACTTC. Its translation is CASSGRTSSYEQYF.

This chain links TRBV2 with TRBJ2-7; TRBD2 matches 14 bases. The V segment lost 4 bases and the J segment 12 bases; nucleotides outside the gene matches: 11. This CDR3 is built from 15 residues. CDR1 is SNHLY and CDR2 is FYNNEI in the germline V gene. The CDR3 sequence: CASSGHTGLAGEWYV. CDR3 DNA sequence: TGTGCCAGCAGTGGGCACACGGGACTAGCGGGAGAGTGGTACGTC.

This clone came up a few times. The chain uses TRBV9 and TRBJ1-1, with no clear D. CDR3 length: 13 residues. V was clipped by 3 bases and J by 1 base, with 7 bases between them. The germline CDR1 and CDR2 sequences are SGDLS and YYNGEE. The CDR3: CASSGQPNTEAFF. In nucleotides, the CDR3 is TGTGCCAGCAGCGGTCAGCCGAACACTGAAGCTTTCTTT.

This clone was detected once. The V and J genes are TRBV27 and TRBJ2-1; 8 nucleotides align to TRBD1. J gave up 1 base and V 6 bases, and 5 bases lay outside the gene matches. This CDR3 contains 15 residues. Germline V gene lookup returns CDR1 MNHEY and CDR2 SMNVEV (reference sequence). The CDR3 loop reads CASSGRDRSYNEQFF. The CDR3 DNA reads TGTGCCAGCAGCGGACGGGACAGGTCCTACAATGAGCAGTTCTTC.

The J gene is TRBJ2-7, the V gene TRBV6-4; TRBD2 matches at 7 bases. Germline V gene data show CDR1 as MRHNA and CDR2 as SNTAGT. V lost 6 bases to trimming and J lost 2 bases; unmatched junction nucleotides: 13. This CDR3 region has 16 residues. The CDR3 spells CASRRVAGEIPYEQYV. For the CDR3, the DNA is TGTGCCAGCAGACGGGTCGCGGGGGAGATCCCCTACGAGCAGTACGTC.

CDR3 residues: CASSLEAGDKTYNEQFF. The CDR3 coding sequence is TGTGCCAGCAGCTTAGAAGCGGGAGATAAGACCTACAATGAGCAGTTCTTC. The chain has TRBV7-6 and TRBJ2-1; 8 bases agree with TRBD2. The length of the CDR3 is 17 residues. J lost 2 bases, V lost 1 base, and 7 bases had no gene match. Germline V gives CDR1 SGHVS, CDR2 FNYEAQ.

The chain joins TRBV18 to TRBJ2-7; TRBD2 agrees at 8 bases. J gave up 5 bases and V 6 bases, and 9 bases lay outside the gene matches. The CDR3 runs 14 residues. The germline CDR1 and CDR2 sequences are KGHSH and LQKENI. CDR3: CASSPGGAADEQYF. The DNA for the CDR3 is TGTGCCAGCTCTCCGGGAGGGGCGGCCGACGAGCAGTACTTC.

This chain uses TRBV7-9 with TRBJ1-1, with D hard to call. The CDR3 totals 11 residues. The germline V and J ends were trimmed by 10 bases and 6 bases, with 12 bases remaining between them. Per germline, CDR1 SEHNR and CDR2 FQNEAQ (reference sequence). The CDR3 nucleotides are TGTGCCATCCTGAGGAGGGCTGAAGCTTTCTTT. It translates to CAILRRAEAFF.

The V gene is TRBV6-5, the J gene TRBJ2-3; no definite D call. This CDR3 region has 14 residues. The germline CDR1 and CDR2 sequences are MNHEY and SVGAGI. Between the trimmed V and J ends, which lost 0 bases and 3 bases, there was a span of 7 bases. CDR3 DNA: TGTGCCAGCAGTTACTCTGGGCGAACAGATACGCAGTATTTT. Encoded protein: CASSYSGRTDTQYF.

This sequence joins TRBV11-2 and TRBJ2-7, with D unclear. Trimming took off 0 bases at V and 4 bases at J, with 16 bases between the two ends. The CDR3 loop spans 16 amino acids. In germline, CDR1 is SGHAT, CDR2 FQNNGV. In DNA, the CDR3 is TGTGCCAGCAGCTTAGAGGGTAGGGCCACAAATTACGAGCAGTACGTC. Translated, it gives CASSLEGRATNYEQYV.

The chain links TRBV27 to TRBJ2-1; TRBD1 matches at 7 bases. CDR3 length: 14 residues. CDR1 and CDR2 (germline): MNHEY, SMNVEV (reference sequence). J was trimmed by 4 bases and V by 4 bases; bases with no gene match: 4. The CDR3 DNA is TGTGCCAGCAGTTATGGGACAGATTACAATGAGCAGTTCTTC. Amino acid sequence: CASSYGTDYNEQFF.

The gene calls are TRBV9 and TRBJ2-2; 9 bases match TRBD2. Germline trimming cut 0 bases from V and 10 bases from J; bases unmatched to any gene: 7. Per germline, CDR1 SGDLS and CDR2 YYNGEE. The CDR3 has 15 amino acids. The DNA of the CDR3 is TGTGCCAGCAGCGTAGAGGCTAGCGGGGTAGAGGAGCTGTTTTTT. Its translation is CASSVEASGVEELFF.

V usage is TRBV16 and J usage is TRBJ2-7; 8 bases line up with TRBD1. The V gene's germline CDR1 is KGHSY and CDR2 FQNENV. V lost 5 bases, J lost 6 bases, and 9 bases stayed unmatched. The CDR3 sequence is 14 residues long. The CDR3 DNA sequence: TGTGCCAGCAGCTTCGGACAGGGTATAGGCGAGCAGTACGTC. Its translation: CASSFGQGIGEQYV.

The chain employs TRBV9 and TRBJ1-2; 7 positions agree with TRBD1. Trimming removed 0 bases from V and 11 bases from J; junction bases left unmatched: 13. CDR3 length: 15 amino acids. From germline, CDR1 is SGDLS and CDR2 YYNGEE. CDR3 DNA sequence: TGTGCCAGCAGCGTAGGCCCCCGTGGGACAGATTTTTACACCTTC. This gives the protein CASSVGPRGTDFYTF.

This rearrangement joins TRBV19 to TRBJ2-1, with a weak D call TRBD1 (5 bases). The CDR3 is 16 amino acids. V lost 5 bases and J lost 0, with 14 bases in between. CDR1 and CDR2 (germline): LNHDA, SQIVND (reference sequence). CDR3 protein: CASSPFGASSYNEQFF. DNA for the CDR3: TGTGCCAGTAGTCCTTTTGGGGCGAGCTCCTACAATGAGCAGTTCTTC. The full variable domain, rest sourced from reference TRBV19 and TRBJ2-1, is DGGITQSPKYLFRKEGQNVTLSCEQNLNHDAMYWYRQDPGQGLRLIYYSQIVNDFQKGDIAEGYSVSREKKESFPLTVTSAQKNPTAFYLCASSPFGASSYNEQFFGPGTRLTVL.

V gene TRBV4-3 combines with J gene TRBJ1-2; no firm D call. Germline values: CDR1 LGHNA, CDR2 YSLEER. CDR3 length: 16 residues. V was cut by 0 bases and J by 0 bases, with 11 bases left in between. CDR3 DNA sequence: TGCGCCAGCAGCCAAGATCTAGCCAGCCCTAACTATGGCTACACCTTC. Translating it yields CASSQDLASPNYGYTF.

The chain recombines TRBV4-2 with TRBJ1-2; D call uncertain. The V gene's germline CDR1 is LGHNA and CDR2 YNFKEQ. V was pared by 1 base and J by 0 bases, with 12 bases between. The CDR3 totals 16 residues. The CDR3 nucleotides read TGTGCCAGCAGCCAAGGAAGGGATATCCCTAACTATGGCTACACCTTC. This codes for CASSQGRDIPNYGYTF.

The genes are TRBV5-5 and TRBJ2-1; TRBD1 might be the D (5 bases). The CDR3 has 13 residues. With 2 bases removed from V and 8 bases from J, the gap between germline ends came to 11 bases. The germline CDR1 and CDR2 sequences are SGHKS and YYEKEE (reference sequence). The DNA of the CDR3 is TGTGCCAGCAGCTTTACAGGTTACGATGAGCAGTTCTTC. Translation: CASSFTGYDEQFF.

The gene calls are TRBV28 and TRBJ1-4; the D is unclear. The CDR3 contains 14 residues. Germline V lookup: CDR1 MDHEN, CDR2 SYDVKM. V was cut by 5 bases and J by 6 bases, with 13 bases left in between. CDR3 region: CASSLTRLDEKLFF. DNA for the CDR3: TGTGCCAGCAGTCTCACGAGGTTAGATGAAAAACTGTTTTTT.

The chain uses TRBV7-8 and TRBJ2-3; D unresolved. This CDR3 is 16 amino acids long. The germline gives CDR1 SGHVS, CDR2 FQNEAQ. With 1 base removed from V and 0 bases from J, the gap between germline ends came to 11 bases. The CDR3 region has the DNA TGTGCCAGCAGCTTAGAGGCAGTGACTAGCACAGATACGCAGTATTTT. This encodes CASSLEAVTSTDTQYF.

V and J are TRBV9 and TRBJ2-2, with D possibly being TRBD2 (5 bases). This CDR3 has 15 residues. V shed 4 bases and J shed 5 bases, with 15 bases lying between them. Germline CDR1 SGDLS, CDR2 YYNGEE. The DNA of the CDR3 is TGTGCCAGCAGCCCCCCCGGGGTTGGGACCGGGGAGCTGTTTTTT. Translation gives CASSPPGVGTGELFF.

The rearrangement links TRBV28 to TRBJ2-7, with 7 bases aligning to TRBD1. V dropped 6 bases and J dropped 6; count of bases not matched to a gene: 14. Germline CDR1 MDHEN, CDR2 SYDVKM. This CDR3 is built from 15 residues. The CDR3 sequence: CASSLLTGPRPEQYF. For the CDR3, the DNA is TGTGCCAGCAGCCTCCTGACAGGGCCCAGACCCGAGCAGTACTTC.

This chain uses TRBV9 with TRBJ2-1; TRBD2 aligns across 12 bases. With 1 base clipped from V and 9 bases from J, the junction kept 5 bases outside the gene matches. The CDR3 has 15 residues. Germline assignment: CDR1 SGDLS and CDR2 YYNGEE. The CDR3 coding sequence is TGTGCCAGCAGCGTATCGCTAGCGGGAGGGACTGAGCAGTTCTTC. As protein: CASSVSLAGGTEQFF.

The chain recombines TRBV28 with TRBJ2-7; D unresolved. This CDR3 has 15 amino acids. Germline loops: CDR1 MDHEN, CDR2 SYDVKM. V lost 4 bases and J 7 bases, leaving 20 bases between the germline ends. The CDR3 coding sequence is TGTGCCAGCAGTTCTAAACGCCTACCTGGCTGGGAGCAGTACTTC. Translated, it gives CASSSKRLPGWEQYF.

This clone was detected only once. The CDR3 reads CSVVGSWASALDYNEQFF. Here the CDR3 DNA reads TGCAGCGTTGTGGGGTCTTGGGCGTCTGCCCTGGACTACAATGAGCAGTTCTTC. V usage is TRBV29-1 and J usage is TRBJ2-1; D not certain. The V end lost 4 bases, the J end lost 3 bases, and 25 bases lay between the germline ends. Germline V lookup: CDR1 SQVTM, CDR2 ANQGSEA. The CDR3 runs 18 residues.

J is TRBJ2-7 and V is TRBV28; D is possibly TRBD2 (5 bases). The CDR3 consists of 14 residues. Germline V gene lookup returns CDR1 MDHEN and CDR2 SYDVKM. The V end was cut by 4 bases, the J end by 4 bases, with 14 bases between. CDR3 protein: CASSSWTRQYEQYF. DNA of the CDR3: TGTGCCAGCAGTTCATGGACTCGTCAGTACGAGCAGTACTTC.

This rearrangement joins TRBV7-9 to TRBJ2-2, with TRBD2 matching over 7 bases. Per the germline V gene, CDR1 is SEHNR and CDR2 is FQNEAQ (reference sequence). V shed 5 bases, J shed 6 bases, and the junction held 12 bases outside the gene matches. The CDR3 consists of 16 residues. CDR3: CASSQGTTSYAGELFF. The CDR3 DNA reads TGTGCCAGCAGCCAAGGGACTACCTCTTATGCCGGGGAGCTGTTTTTT.